This T cell receptor beta chain stems from a study of early T cells in non-severe SARS-CoV-2 infection (dated by TCRdb to the early 2020s). About the full investigation: Because TCR sequencing relied on bulk RNA taken from unsorted whole blood, pairing of alpha and beta chains was not possible. Paper-wide results and their limitations: VDJdb matching was skewed toward anti-spike CD8 responses and likely underestimated virus-specific expansions, missing private and CD4 specificities.

In its sample, this clonotype was seen a few times. What antigen it recognizes has not been identified. It has no much larger one-base neighbor in the sample; base qualities were not kept. The library relied on 5' RACE. TCRdb shows the sequencer as NextSeq 500. The TCR library protocol attached unique molecular identifiers to individual cDNA molecules to correct for sequencing error and PCR bias. Both TCR alpha and beta chains were sequenced, and tight co-correlation was observed between alpha and beta sequence abundances in each sample. In the original analysis: Decombinator V4 was used to annotate the V gene, J gene and CDR3 of the TCR sequences. Expanded TCRs were defined as changing significantly between any two time points under a Poisson model with p below 0.0001. Abundances of TCRs were expressed as counts per million after normalisation to the total number of TCRs sequenced in each sample. VDJdb, accessed on 1 November 2021, was searched for TCRs annotated for CMV, EBV and SARS-CoV-2, and TCRs annotated for more than one antigen were excluded. TCRdb took the public reads, trimmed them with fastp at Q25, ran MiXCR for clone calling and kept in-frame beta chains. CDR3 protein sequences are deduplicated, and each keeps its most common genes and DNA. The V and J calls here are based on TCRdb, not the publication. The sample table holds some 98,000 distinct CDR3 sequences, of which around 17% were seen once. About 1.3% of the sample rests with the top ten.

Set within a cohort of healthcare workers in London, UK, this nested case-control study involved weekly PCR testing of nasopharyngeal swabs along with blood sampling. Healthcare workers were enrolled in the week of the UK lockdown, from 23 to 31 March 2020, and were followed every week for up to roughly 15 weeks. Sequencing input: whole blood. This TCR derives from an adult who was a healthcare worker with PCR-confirmed SARS-CoV-2 infection or an uninfected control (not recorded which).

The base sequence is TGTGCCAGCTCACCACAGGGATCTAATAATTCACCCCTCCACTTT. The translation is CASSPQGSNNSPLHF. This chain is built from TRBV18 and TRBJ1-6, with an unclear D gene assignment. CDR1 and CDR2, looked up from the germline V gene, are KGHSH and LQKENI. V and J lose 1 base and 5 bases, and a span of 9 bases separates them. The CDR3, cysteine through phenylalanine, is 15 amino acids long. Just CDR3 DNA is preserved here, 45 bases in frame from base 1.